The rows below give T cell receptor beta chains drawn from one sample of a study of cytomegalovirus exposure and HLA in healthy donors. Measured with immunoSEQ multiplex PCR; TCRdb has only the in-frame clones, and not every one. The sample has more than 150,000 clones; over 70% are singletons. Sequencing used PBMCs. These receptors all come from a man in his fifties or sixties in good health and CMV-seronegative. The CDR3 runs from the conserved cysteine through the conserved F or W. Fields, in order: CDR3 DNA, CDR3 protein, V gene, J gene, D gene, clone size. D genes are given only for firm matches. A row's size may be missing; if present it is once, few, many or a size class.

TGTGCCAGTAGACAGGAAAACTATGGCTACACCTTC	CASRQENYGYTF	TRBV19	TRBJ1-2	NA	NA
TGTGCCAGCAGCTTAGGCCAATCGGCCGGGACAGGGTCCTACGAGCAGTACTTC	CASSLGQSAGTGSYEQYF	TRBV7-2	TRBJ2-7	TRBD1	NA
TGTGCCAGCAGTCGTTTACAAGGGGCTTCGGATACGCAGTATTTT	CASSRLQGASDTQYF	TRBV7-6	TRBJ2-3	NA	NA
TGTGCCAGCAGCCTCGACAGGGTTTACTCCTACGAGCAGTACTTC	CASSLDRVYSYEQYF	TRBV13	TRBJ2-7	TRBD1	NA
TGTGCCAGCAGCTTAGGCCCCGCAGGGCTTTATTCACCCCTCCACTTT	CASSLGPAGLYSPLHF	TRBV7-9	TRBJ1-6	NA	NA
TGTGCCAGCAGCGCGAGCGGGGTCCCCTCCTACGAGCAGTACTTC	CASSASGVPSYEQYF	TRBV9	TRBJ2-7	TRBD2	NA
TGTGCCAGCAGCCCTGGACAGTTCTCCTACGAGCAGTACTTC	CASSPGQFSYEQYF	TRBV6-1	TRBJ2-7	NA	NA
TGTGCCAGCAGCTTGGAGTTGGGCGGGAAGAGCTATGGCTACACCTTC	CASSLELGGKSYGYTF	TRBV5-6	TRBJ1-2	NA	once
TGCGCCAGCAGCCAAGATCGGACGGGGGAGCAGTTCTTC	CASSQDRTGEQFF	TRBV4-3	TRBJ2-1	NA	NA
TGTGCCAGCTCACCAAGCCCAGGGACCTACGAGCAGTACTTC	CASSPSPGTYEQYF	TRBV18	TRBJ2-7	NA	NA
TGTGCCAGCAGCTTAGTCTCTGTCCCCGAGCAGTACTTC	CASSLVSVPEQYF	TRBV7-9	TRBJ2-7	NA	NA
TGTGCCAGTAGTATCGGGACTAGCGGATACAATGAGCAGTTCTTC	CASSIGTSGYNEQFF	TRBV19	TRBJ2-1	TRBD2	NA
TGTGCCAGCAGTTACCTCCCTGTCCCCGGGGAGCTGTTTTTT	CASSYLPVPGELFF	TRBV6-5	TRBJ2-2	NA	once
TGTGCCAGCAAGGAGGCGACCACCGGGGAGCTGTTTTTT	CASKEATTGELFF	TRBV9	TRBJ2-2	NA	NA
TGTGCCAGCAGCTTCCAGGCGGGGGCCGAGCAGTACTTC	CASSFQAGAEQYF	TRBV7-2	TRBJ2-7	NA	NA
TGTGCCAGCAGTTCCGACAGAGAGAATCAGCCCCAGCATTTT	CASSSDRENQPQHF	TRBV6-5	TRBJ1-5	NA	NA
TGTGCCAGCAGCTTAGGGGCACTCTCCTACGAGCAGTACTTC	CASSLGALSYEQYF	TRBV7-2	TRBJ2-7	NA	few
TGTGCCAGCAGGGACAAATTCCAAGAGACCCAGTACTTC	CASRDKFQETQYF	TRBV2	TRBJ2-5	NA	few
TGCGCCAGCAGCCGGGACTCCAGCTCCTACAATGAGCAGTTCTTC	CASSRDSSSYNEQFF	TRBV5-1	TRBJ2-1	NA	NA
TGTGCCGCCGGGACATGGATGGGGCCCCAGCATTTT	CAAGTWMGPQHF	TRBV27	TRBJ1-5	NA	NA
TGTGCCAGCAGCTTAGTCGGAGGGCTAGAGCAGTACTTC	CASSLVGGLEQYF	TRBV11-2	TRBJ2-7	NA	NA
TGTGCCAGCAGCTTCCGACTAGCGGGGCTTCAAGAGACCCAGTACTTC	CASSFRLAGLQETQYF	TRBV13	TRBJ2-5	TRBD2	once
TGTGCCAGCAGAAGGGACTTCTCCGGAAACACCATATATTTT	CASRRDFSGNTIYF	TRBV6-6	TRBJ1-3	NA	NA
TGCGCCAGCCTCGGGGGACAGGGAATTAATTTAGCCAAAAACATTCAGTACTTC	CASLGGQGINLAKNIQYF	TRBV5-1	TRBJ2-4	TRBD1	few
TGTGCCAGCTCCTTAGGGGGGCAAGGTGGCTACACCTTC	CASSLGGQGGYTF	TRBV7-2	TRBJ1-2	NA	NA
TGTGCCAGAAACGGACAGGGGGCCCACGAGCAGTACTTC	CARNGQGAHEQYF	TRBV2	TRBJ2-7	TRBD1	NA
TGTGCCATCAGTGTGAGGGCGGAGCCCTACTACGAGCAGTACTTC	CAISVRAEPYYEQYF	TRBV10-3	TRBJ2-7	NA	NA
TGTGCCAGCAACCGAGGGAACACTGAAGCTTTCTTT	CASNRGNTEAFF	TRBV6-5	TRBJ1-1	NA	few
TGCGCCAGCAGCTTCGCGGGGGGGTCTCAAGAGACCCAGTACTTC	CASSFAGGSQETQYF	TRBV5-1	TRBJ2-5	TRBD2	NA
TGTGCCAGCAGACAGGGTGGTGGAAACACCATATATTTT	CASRQGGGNTIYF	TRBV2	TRBJ1-3	NA	few
TGTGCCAGCAGCTTAGGAGGGCGGGGAGGGGAGACCCAGTACTTC	CASSLGGRGGETQYF	TRBV7-6	TRBJ2-5	TRBD2	NA
TGTGCCAGCTCACCACAGGCTAGTTCGGGGGAGCTGTTTTTT	CASSPQASSGELFF	TRBV18	TRBJ2-2	NA	NA
TGTGCCAGCAATGATAACTTCCTGAACACTGAAGCTTTCTTT	CASNDNFLNTEAFF	TRBV6-1	TRBJ1-1	NA	few
TGCGCCAGCAGCCAGATTCCCCTCGCGGGGGTGAGCACAGATACGCAGTATTTT	CASSQIPLAGVSTDTQYF	TRBV4-1	TRBJ2-3	TRBD2	NA
TGTGCCAGCAGCTTGCGGAGAACAGATACGCAGTATTTT	CASSLRRTDTQYF	TRBV7-9	TRBJ2-3	NA	NA
TGTGCCAGCAGTTTAGAGCCAGGGGGATACATAAGCAACTATGGCTACACCTTC	CASSLEPGGYISNYGYTF	TRBV27	TRBJ1-2	TRBD1	NA
TGTGCCAGTAGTTATAGTGCTAGCGAGCAGTTCTTC	CASSYSASEQFF	TRBV19	TRBJ2-1	NA	NA
TGCGCCAGCAGCCAAGAAGCGAAGGGGTTGACTAATGAAAAACTGTTTTTT	CASSQEAKGLTNEKLFF	TRBV4-1	TRBJ1-4	NA	NA
TGCGCCAGCAGCCAAGAGAGGACAAGCTCCTACGAGCAGTACTTC	CASSQERTSSYEQYF	TRBV4-3	TRBJ2-7	NA	NA
TGTGCCAGCAGCTATAGAGTACAAGAGACCCAGTACTTC	CASSYRVQETQYF	TRBV5-8	TRBJ2-5	NA	NA
TGTGCCAGCAGCTCGGGGGGGGCCGAGCAGTACTTC	CASSSGGAEQYF	TRBV7-6	TRBJ2-7	TRBD2	NA
TGTGCCACCGGGACTCTGGGGACCGGGGAGCTGTTTTTT	CATGTLGTGELFF	TRBV19	TRBJ2-2	NA	NA
TGTGCCAGCAGCCGGGGCGCAGGGGTGGACACAGATACGCAGTATTTT	CASSRGAGVDTDTQYF	TRBV6-6	TRBJ2-3	NA	NA
TGTGCCACCGGCTCGGACAGGGGAACCTACGAGCAGTACTTC	CATGSDRGTYEQYF	TRBV6-5	TRBJ2-7	TRBD1	NA
TGTGCCAGCAGCTTATCCGGGACAGGGATAGAGGAGCAGTTCTTC	CASSLSGTGIEEQFF	TRBV7-9	TRBJ2-1	TRBD1	NA
TGTGCCACCCATGGGCAGGGGGACTACAATGAGCAGTTCTTC	CATHGQGDYNEQFF	TRBV10-3	TRBJ2-1	TRBD1	NA
TGCAGCGTTGAGGGAACAGGGGGCCTTACCACTGAAGCTTTCTTT	CSVEGTGGLTTEAFF	TRBV29-1	TRBJ1-1	TRBD1	NA
TGTGCCAGCAGCTCCCGGGGGTACTATGGCTACACCTTC	CASSSRGYYGYTF	TRBV7-2	TRBJ1-2	NA	few